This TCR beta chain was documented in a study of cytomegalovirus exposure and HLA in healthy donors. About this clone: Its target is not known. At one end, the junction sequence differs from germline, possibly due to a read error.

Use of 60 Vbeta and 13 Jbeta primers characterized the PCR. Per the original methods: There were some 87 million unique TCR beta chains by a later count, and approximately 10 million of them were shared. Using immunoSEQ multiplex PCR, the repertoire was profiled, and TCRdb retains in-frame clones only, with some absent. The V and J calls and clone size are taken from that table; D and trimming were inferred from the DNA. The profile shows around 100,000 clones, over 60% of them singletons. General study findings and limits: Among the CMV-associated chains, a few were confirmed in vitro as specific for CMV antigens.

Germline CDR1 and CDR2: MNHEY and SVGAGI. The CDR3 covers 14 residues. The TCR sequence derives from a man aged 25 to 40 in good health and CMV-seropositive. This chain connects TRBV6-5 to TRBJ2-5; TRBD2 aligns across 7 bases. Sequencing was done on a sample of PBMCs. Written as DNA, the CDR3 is TGTGCCAGCAGTTACCCGGGGGAGGGAGAGACCCGGTACTTC. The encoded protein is CASSYPGEGETRYF.